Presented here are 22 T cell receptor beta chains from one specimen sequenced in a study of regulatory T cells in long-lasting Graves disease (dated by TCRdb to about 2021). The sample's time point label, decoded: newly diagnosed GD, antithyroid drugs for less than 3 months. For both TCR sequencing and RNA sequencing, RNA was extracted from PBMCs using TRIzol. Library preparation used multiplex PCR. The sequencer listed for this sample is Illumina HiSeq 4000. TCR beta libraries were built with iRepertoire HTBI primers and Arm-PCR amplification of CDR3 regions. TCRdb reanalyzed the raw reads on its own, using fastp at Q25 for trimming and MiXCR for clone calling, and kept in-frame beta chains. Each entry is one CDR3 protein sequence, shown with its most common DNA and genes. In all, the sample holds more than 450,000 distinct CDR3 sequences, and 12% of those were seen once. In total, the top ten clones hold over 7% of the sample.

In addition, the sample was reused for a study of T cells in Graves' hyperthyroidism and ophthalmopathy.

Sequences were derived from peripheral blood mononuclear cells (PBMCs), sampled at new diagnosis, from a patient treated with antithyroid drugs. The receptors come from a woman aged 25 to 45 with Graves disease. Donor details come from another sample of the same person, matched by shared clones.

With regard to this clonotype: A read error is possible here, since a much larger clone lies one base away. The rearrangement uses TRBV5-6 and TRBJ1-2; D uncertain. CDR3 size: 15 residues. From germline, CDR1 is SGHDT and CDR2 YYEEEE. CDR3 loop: CASSLDPDGRYGYIF. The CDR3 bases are TGTGCCAGCAGCTTGGATCCCGACGGAAGATATGGCTACATCTTC.

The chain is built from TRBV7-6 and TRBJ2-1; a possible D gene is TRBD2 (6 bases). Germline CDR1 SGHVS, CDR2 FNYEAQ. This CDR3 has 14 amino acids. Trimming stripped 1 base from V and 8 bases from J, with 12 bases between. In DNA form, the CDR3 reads TGTGCCAGCAGCTTAGGGGTTCGGGGGTATGAGCAGTTCTTC. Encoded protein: CASSLGVRGYEQFF.

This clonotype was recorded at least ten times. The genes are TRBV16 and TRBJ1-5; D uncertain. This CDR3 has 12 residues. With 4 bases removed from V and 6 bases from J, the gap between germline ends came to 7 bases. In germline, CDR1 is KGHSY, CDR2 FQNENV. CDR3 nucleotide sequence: TGTGCCAGCAGCCGACAAGGTCAGCCCCAGCATTTT. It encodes CASSRQGQPQHF.

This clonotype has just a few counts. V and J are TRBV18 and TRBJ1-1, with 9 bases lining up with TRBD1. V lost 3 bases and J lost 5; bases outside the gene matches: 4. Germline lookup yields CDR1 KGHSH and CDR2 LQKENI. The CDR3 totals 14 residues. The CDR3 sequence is CASSPDRGVTEAFF. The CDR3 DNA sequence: TGTGCCAGCTCACCCGACAGGGGGGTAACTGAAGCTTTCTTT.

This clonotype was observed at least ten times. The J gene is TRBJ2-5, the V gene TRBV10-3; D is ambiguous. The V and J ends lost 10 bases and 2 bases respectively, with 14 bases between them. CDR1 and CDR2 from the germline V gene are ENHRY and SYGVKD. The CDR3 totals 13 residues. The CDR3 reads CATSRAPQETQYF. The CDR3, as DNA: TGTGCCACGAGTAGGGCCCCGCAAGAGACCCAGTACTTC.

The CDR3 nucleotides read TGTGCCAGCAGCTTGGACCTCGGGTTGCTAGCCTACAATGAGCAGTTCTTC. Protein sequence: CASSLDLGLLAYNEQFF. The chain is built from TRBV5-8 and TRBJ2-1, with no clear D. This CDR3 has 17 residues. The germline V gene has CDR1 SGHTS and CDR2 YDEGEE. V was clipped by 0 bases and J by 2 bases, with 15 bases between them.

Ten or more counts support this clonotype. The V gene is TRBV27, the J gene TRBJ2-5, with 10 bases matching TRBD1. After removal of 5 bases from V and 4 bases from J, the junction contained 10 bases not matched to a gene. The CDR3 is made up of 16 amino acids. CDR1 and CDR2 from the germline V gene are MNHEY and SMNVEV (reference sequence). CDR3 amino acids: CASSTILGQGPETQYF. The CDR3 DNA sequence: TGTGCCAGCAGTACCATTCTGGGACAGGGGCCAGAGACCCAGTACTTC.

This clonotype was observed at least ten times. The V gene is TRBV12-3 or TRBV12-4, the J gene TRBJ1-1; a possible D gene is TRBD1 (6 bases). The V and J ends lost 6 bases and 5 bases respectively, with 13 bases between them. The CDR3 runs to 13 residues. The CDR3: CASRWDTTTEAFF. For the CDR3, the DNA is TGTGCCAGCAGGTGGGACACTACAACTGAAGCTTTCTTT.

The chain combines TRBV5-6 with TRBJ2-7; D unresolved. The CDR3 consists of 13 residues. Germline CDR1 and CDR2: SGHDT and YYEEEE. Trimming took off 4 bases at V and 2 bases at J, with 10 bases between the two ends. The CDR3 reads CASSRPRTYEQYF. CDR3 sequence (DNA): TGTGCCAGCAGCCGCCCACGGACCTACGAGCAGTACTTC. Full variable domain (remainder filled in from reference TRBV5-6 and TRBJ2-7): DAGVTQSPTHLIKTRGQQVTLRCSPKSGHDTVSWYQQALGQGPQFIFQYYEEEERQRGNFPDRFSGHQFPNYSSELNVNALLLGDSALYLCASSRPRTYEQYFGPGTRLTVT.

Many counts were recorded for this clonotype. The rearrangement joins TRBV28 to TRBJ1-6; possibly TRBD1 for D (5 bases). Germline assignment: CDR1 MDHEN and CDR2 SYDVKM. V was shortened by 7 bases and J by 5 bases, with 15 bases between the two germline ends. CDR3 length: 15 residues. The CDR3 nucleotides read TGTGCCAGCACCCTCCCTAGGGGTAATAATTCACCCCTCCACTTT. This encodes CASTLPRGNNSPLHF.

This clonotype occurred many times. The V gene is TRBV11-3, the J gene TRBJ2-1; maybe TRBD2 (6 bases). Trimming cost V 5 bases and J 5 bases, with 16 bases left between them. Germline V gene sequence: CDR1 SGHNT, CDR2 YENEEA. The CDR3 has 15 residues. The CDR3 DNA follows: TGTGCCAGCAGCCGTACTGGGGGACTTAACAATGAGCAGTTCTTC. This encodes CASSRTGGLNNEQFF.

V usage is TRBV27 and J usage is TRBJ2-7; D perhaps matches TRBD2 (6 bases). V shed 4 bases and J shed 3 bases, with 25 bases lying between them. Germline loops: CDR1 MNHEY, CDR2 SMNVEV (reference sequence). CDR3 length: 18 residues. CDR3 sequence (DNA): TGTGCCAGCAGTTCATACGGATTCCGGGACTTGGGTTTCTACGAGCAGTACTTC. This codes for CASSSYGFRDLGFYEQYF.

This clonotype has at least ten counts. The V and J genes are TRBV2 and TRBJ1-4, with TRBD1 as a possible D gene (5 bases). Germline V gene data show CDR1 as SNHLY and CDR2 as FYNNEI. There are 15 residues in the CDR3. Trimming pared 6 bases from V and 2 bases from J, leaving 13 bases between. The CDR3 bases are TGTGCCAGCAGCGCACGGGGCCTGACTAATGAAAAACTGTTTTTT. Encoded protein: CASSARGLTNEKLFF.

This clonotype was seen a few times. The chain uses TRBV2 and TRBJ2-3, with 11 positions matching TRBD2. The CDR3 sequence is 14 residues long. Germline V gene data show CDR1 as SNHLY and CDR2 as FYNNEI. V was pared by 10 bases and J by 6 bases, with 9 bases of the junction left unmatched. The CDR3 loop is CAIFLAGGRDTQYF. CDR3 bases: TGTGCCATATTCTTAGCGGGAGGGCGGGATACGCAGTATTTT.

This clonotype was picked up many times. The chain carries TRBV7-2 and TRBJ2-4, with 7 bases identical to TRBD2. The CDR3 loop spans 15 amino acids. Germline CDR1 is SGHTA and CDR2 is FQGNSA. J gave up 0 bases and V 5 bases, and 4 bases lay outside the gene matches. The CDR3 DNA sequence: TGTGCCAGCAGCGTGGGCGGGGGAGCCAAAAACATTCAGTACTTC. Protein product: CASSVGGGAKNIQYF.

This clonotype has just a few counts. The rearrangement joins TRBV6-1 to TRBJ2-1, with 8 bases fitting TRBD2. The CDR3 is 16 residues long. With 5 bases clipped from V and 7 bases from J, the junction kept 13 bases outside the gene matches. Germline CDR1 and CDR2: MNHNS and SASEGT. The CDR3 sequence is CASSPLPGGGGNEQFF. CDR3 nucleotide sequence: TGTGCCAGCAGTCCCCTTCCGGGAGGGGGAGGGAATGAGCAGTTCTTC.

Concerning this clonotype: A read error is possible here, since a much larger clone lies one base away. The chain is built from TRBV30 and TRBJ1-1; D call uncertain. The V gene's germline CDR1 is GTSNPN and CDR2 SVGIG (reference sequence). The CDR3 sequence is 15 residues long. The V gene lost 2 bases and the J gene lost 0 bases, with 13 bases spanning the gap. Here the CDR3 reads CAWSRGHTMNTEAFF. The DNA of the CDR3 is TGTGCCTGGAGTCGAGGGCATACTATGAACACTGAAGCTTTCTTT.

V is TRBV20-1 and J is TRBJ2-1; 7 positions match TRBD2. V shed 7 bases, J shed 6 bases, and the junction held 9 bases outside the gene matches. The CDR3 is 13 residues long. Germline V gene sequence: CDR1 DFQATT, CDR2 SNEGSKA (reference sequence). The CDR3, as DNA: TGCAGTGGAGTCCCGTGGGGGGGCAATGAGCAGTTCTTC. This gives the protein CSGVPWGGNEQFF.

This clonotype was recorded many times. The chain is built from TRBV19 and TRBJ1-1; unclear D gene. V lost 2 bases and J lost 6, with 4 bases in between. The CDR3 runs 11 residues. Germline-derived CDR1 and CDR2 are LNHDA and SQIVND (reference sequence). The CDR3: CASSITSEAFF. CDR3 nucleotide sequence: TGTGCCAGTAGTATAACGTCTGAAGCTTTCTTT.

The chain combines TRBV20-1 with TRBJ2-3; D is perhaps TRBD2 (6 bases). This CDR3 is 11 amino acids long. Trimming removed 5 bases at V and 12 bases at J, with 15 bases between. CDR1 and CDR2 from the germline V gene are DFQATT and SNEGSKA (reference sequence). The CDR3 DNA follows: TGCAGTGCTGCGGCGGGGACCAGCCAGTATTTT. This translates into CSAAAGTSQYF.

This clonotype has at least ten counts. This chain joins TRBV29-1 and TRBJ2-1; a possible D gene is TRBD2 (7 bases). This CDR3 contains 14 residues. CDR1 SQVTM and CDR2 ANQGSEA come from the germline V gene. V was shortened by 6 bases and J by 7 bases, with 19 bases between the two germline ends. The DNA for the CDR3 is TGCAGCGTCGGCCGGGGGGCGCAAGTTAATGAGCAGTTCTTC. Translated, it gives CSVGRGAQVNEQFF.

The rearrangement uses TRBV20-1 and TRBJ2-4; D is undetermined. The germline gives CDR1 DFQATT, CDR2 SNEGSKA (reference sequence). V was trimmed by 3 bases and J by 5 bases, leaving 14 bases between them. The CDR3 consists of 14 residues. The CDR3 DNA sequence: TGCAGTGCTAGTCCAATAACCCTACAAAACATTCAGTACTTC. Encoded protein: CSASPITLQNIQYF.